The 30 T cell receptor beta chains listed next were all sequenced from one sample in a study of T cell changes during pregnancy in multiple sclerosis. The table came from immunoSEQ multiplex PCR; TCRdb's copy has only in-frame clones and leaves some out. The sample carries 60,000 to 70,000 clones, roughly 91% recorded once. The sequenced sample was peripheral blood, obtained after pregnancy. The receptor set was obtained from a female donor in good health, enrolled as a control in a pregnancy study.

This chain uses TRBV4-3 with TRBJ1-4; TRBD1 might be the D (6 bases). The V gene lost 4 bases and the J gene lost 5 bases, with 14 bases spanning the gap. The CDR3 spans 15 residues. Germline lookup yields CDR1 LGHNA and CDR2 YSLEER. The CDR3 DNA follows: TGCGCCAGCAGCCGCGGACAGAGCAAGAATGAAAAACTGTTTTTT. Encoded protein: CASSRGQSKNEKLFF.

This chain connects TRBV11-2 to TRBJ2-7; a weak D match, TRBD1 (7 bases). V was pared by 5 bases and J by 4 bases, with 21 bases between. There are 16 residues in the CDR3. Germline assignment: CDR1 SGHAT and CDR2 FQNNGV. CDR3 sequence reads: CASSTLRRDRKYEQYF. The CDR3 DNA reads as TGTGCCAGCAGCACCCTACGGCGGGACAGAAAGTACGAGCAGTACTTC.

CDR3 nucleotide sequence: TGTGCCACCAGCAGCTTAGACAGGAAAGGCAATCAGCCCCAGCATTTT. It is translated as CATSSLDRKGNQPQHF. The chain uses TRBV15 and TRBJ1-5, with D perhaps TRBD1 (6 bases). V lost 3 bases, J lost 2 bases, and 14 bases lay in between. Germline assignment: CDR1 LNHNV and CDR2 YYDKDF (reference sequence). CDR3 length equals 16 residues.

CDR3 in amino acids: CSARDTEGYTF. CDR3 DNA sequence: TGCAGTGCTAGAGACACAGAGGGCTACACCTTC. This chain connects TRBV20-1 to TRBJ1-2, with D unclear. The CDR3 contains 11 residues. In germline, CDR1 is DFQATT, CDR2 SNEGSKA (reference sequence). V shed 0 bases and J shed 8 bases, with 7 bases lying between them.

This chain uses TRBV7-6 with TRBJ2-3; the match to TRBD1 covers 7 bases. From germline, CDR1 is SGHVS and CDR2 FNYEAQ. V trimming: 4 bases; J trimming: 2 bases; junction bases outside the gene matches: 6. The CDR3 contains 15 residues. As DNA, the CDR3 is TGTGCCAGCAGCTCGTTGGGACAGACCACAGATACGCAGTATTTT. It yields the protein CASSSLGQTTDTQYF. Using reference TRBV7-6 and TRBJ2-3 for the parts outside the CDR3, the full variable domain is GAGVSQSPRYKVTKRGQDVALRCDPISGHVSLYWYRQALGQGPEFLTYFNYEAQQDKSGLPNDRFSAERPEGSISTLTIQRTEQRDSAMYRCASSSLGQTTDTQYFGPGTRLTVL.

The chain links TRBV10-3 to TRBJ1-3, with D perhaps matching TRBD1 (6 bases). From germline, CDR1 is ENHRY and CDR2 SYGVKD. The CDR3 spans 16 residues. The V end was cut by 11 bases, the J end by 0 bases, with 20 bases between. DNA for the CDR3: TGTGCCGTCTTAAATCTGGACAGCATCTCTGGAAACACCATATATTTT. Amino acid sequence: CAVLNLDSISGNTIYF.

The V gene is TRBV15, the J gene TRBJ1-4; D gene ambiguous. Trimming took off 1 base at V and 4 bases at J, with 10 bases between the two ends. Germline V gene data show CDR1 as LNHNV and CDR2 as YYDKDF (reference sequence). The CDR3 runs to 15 residues. In DNA form, the CDR3 reads TGTGCCACCAGCAGAGTTACACAGTATAATGAAAAACTGTTTTTT. Its protein product is CATSRVTQYNEKLFF.

The chain employs TRBV7-3 and TRBJ2-2, with 10 bases that match TRBD2. CDR1 SGHTA and CDR2 FQGTGA come from the germline V gene. The CDR3 consists of 15 residues. Trimming removed 4 bases from V and 1 base from J; junction bases left unmatched: 0. In DNA, the CDR3 is TGTGCCAGCAGCTCTAGCGGGGGGAACACCGGGGAGCTGTTTTTT. Its protein product is CASSSSGGNTGELFF.

The rearrangement links TRBV30 to TRBJ2-2, with 7 bases fitting TRBD2. Trimming took 4 bases from V and 5 from J; bases not matched to a gene: 7. CDR1 is GTSNPN and CDR2 is SVGIG in the germline V gene (reference sequence). This CDR3 spans 14 amino acids. CDR3 DNA sequence: TGTGCCTGGAAGCGGGGCCAGACAACCGGGGAGCTGTTTTTT. As protein: CAWKRGQTTGELFF.

This clone was recorded a few times. This chain links TRBV9 with TRBJ1-6, with unresolved D. The ends were cut back, 0 bases at V and 9 bases at J, with 13 bases in the middle. Per germline, CDR1 SGDLS and CDR2 YYNGEE. This CDR3 comprises 15 residues. CDR3 coding DNA: TGTGCCAGCAGCGTAGATCCAGGAGGCTCTTCACCCCTCCACTTT. This codes for CASSVDPGGSSPLHF.

The chain employs TRBV5-4 and TRBJ2-3; weak D call: TRBD1 (5 bases). Between the trimmed V and J ends, which lost 0 bases and 2 bases, there was a span of 7 bases. CDR1 SGHNT and CDR2 YYREEE come from the germline V gene (reference sequence). The CDR3 spans 14 residues. The CDR3 protein is CASSLEGFTDTQYF. The CDR3 DNA reads as TGTGCCAGCAGCTTGGAGGGGTTCACAGATACGCAGTATTTT.

The chain recombines TRBV5-8 with TRBJ2-3, with D possibly matching TRBD1 (6 bases). Trimming shortened V by 8 bases and J by 0 bases, and 13 bases separated the two germline ends. Germline CDR1 reads SGHTS; CDR2 reads YDEGEE. The CDR3 is 14 amino acids. In DNA, the CDR3 is TGTGCCAGTATACTGCAGGGGAGCACAGATACGCAGTATTTT. Translated, it gives CASILQGSTDTQYF.

The chain uses TRBV19 and TRBJ2-7; possibly TRBD1 for D (7 bases). CDR3 size: 15 residues. The germline V gene has CDR1 LNHDA and CDR2 SQIVND (reference sequence). Trimming shortened V by 6 bases and J by 4 bases, and 19 bases separated the two germline ends. CDR3 bases: TGTGCCAGTAGCGAACAGGAGGGGACAGCGTACGAGCAGTACTTC. Residues: CASSEQEGTAYEQYF. The entire variable domain, with the rest obtained from reference TRBV19 and TRBJ2-7, is as follows: DGGITQSPKYLFRKEGQNVTLSCEQNLNHDAMYWYRQDPGQGLRLIYYSQIVNDFQKGDIAEGYSVSREKKESFPLTVTSAQKNPTAFYLCASSEQEGTAYEQYFGPGTRLTVT.

The genes are TRBV19 and TRBJ1-5; D call uncertain. V gave up 2 bases and J gave up 6 bases, with 11 bases separating them. Germline V gene lookup returns CDR1 LNHDA and CDR2 SQIVND (reference sequence). CDR3 length: 14 residues. DNA for the CDR3: TGTGCCAGTAGTATAAACGCCGTCGGTCAGCCCCAGCATTTT. Residues: CASSINAVGQPQHF.

The chain couples TRBV18 to TRBJ1-5, with no clear D. Germline loops: CDR1 KGHSH, CDR2 LQKENI. CDR3 length: 15 amino acids. V was trimmed by 2 bases and J by 4 bases, leaving 12 bases between them. The DNA of the CDR3 is TGTGCCAGCTCACCAGTATCCGAGGGTAATCAGCCCCAGCATTTT. This gives the protein CASSPVSEGNQPQHF.

The rearrangement uses TRBV9 and TRBJ1-3; possibly TRBD1 for D (5 bases). Trimming shortened V by 3 bases and J by 0 bases, and 10 bases separated the two germline ends. The CDR3 length is 15 residues. The germline gives CDR1 SGDLS, CDR2 YYNGEE. CDR3 sequence reads: CASSETANSGNTIYF. The CDR3 coding sequence is TGTGCCAGCAGCGAGACAGCGAACTCTGGAAACACCATATATTTT.

J is TRBJ2-1 and V is TRBV7-2, with TRBD2 identical over 15 bases. V was clipped by 0 bases and J by 8 bases; unmatched bases: 2. CDR1 SGHTA and CDR2 FQGNSA come from the germline V gene. There are 16 residues in the CDR3. The CDR3 DNA reads TGTGCCAGCAGCTTAGCGGGACTAGCGGGGGGAGATGAGCAGTTCTTC. Translation: CASSLAGLAGGDEQFF.

The V and J genes are TRBV5-5 and TRBJ1-1; a possible D gene is TRBD1 (5 bases). In germline, CDR1 is SGHKS, CDR2 YYEKEE (reference sequence). Between the trimmed V and J ends, which lost 5 bases and 3 bases, there was a span of 8 bases. The CDR3 is 12 amino acids. The CDR3 region is CASSWGDTEAFF. In DNA, the CDR3 is TGTGCCAGCAGTTGGGGGGACACTGAAGCTTTCTTT.

The rearrangement joins TRBV7-2 to TRBJ1-6, with TRBD1 matching 8 bases. After removal of 0 bases from V and 8 bases from J, the junction contained 9 bases not matched to a gene. Germline V gene lookup returns CDR1 SGHTA and CDR2 FQGNSA. The CDR3 sequence is 17 residues long. The CDR3 DNA is TGTGCCAGCAGCTTAGCGGCAGGGGGCCATGGGGATTCACCCCTCCACTTT. Translated: CASSLAAGGHGDSPLHF.

This rearrangement joins TRBV4-1 to TRBJ1-5; D is perhaps TRBD1 (6 bases). Trimming removed 3 bases at V and 7 bases at J, with 16 bases between. The CDR3 length is 15 residues. The germline V gene encodes CDR1 MGHRA and CDR2 YSYEKL. The CDR3 protein is CASSQSQGSRQPQHF. Written as DNA, the CDR3 is TGCGCCAGCAGCCAGTCACAGGGCTCTAGGCAGCCCCAGCATTTT.

This chain's CDR3 is CASSDRRTDTGNTIYF. The CDR3 DNA sequence: TGTGCCAGCAGTGATAGAAGGACAGACACTGGAAACACCATATATTTT. This chain joins TRBV6-1 and TRBJ1-3, with D tentatively TRBD1 (6 bases). Between the trimmed V and J ends, which lost 3 bases and 2 bases, there was a span of 14 bases. Germline V gene lookup returns CDR1 MNHNS and CDR2 SASEGT. CDR3 length equals 16 residues.

The genes are TRBV25-1 and TRBJ1-6; 11 bases are a match to TRBD1. Germline assignment: CDR1 MGHDK and CDR2 SYGVNS. V shed 8 bases, J shed 3 bases, and the junction held 3 bases outside the gene matches. The CDR3 has 15 residues. This CDR3 is CASSDRGLYNSPLHF. The DNA for the CDR3 is TGTGCCAGCTCGGACAGGGGGCTCTATAATTCACCCCTCCACTTT.

The chain has TRBV27 and TRBJ1-2; a possible D gene is TRBD1 (5 bases). Trimming took 3 bases from V and 4 from J, leaving 9 bases between them. CDR1 and CDR2 (germline): MNHEY, SMNVEV (reference sequence). The CDR3 sequence is 13 residues long. The CDR3 DNA sequence: TGTGCCAGCAGTTTGGGGGGGATCTATGGCTACACCTTC. It specifies CASSLGGIYGYTF.

This chain links TRBV7-8 with TRBJ2-7; tentatively, D is TRBD2 (5 bases). CDR3 length equals 14 residues. Per germline, CDR1 SGHVS and CDR2 FQNEAQ. Trimming pared 0 bases from V and 1 base from J, leaving 7 bases between. CDR3 in DNA: TGTGCCAGCAGCTTAGCTCGGACTTCCTACGAGCAGTACTTC. Translated, it gives CASSLARTSYEQYF.

The J gene is TRBJ2-3, the V gene TRBV5-6; TRBD1 aligns across 8 bases. Germline V lookup: CDR1 SGHDT, CDR2 YYEEEE. This CDR3 has 13 residues. The trim removed 5 bases at V and 10 bases at J, leaving 9 bases unmatched. CDR3 coding DNA: TGTGCCAGCAGGGACCTTGGACAGGGACCGCAGTATTTT. Protein product: CASRDLGQGPQYF.

The CDR3 spells CASAHLQEAQTQYF. CDR3 sequence (DNA): TGTGCCTCCGCCCACCTGCAAGAAGCTCAGACCCAGTACTTC. V and J are TRBV10-3 and TRBJ2-5, with D uncertain. The germline gives CDR1 ENHRY, CDR2 SYGVKD. Trimming took 11 bases from V and 6 from J, leaving 22 bases between them. This CDR3 has 14 residues.

This chain uses TRBV10-3 with TRBJ1-1, with D perhaps TRBD1 (5 bases). The CDR3 is 13 residues long. Germline CDR1 is ENHRY and CDR2 is SYGVKD. V was trimmed by 0 bases and J by 6 bases, leaving 8 bases between them. This chain's CDR3 is CAISESGRAEAFF. The CDR3 DNA follows: TGTGCCATCAGTGAGTCGGGCAGGGCTGAAGCTTTCTTT.

V gene TRBV5-1 combines with J gene TRBJ1-1; tentative D call: TRBD1 (6 bases). Between the trimmed V and J ends, which lost 1 base and 0 bases, there was a span of 7 bases. From germline, CDR1 is SGHRS and CDR2 YFSETQ. This CDR3 spans 14 amino acids. CDR3 loop: CASSLQGMNTEAFF. CDR3 in DNA: TGCGCCAGCAGCTTGCAGGGGATGAACACTGAAGCTTTCTTT.

The chain uses TRBV13 and TRBJ2-7; 7 nucleotides match TRBD1. V lost 3 bases to trimming and J lost 0 bases; unmatched junction nucleotides: 2. Germline values: CDR1 PRHDT, CDR2 FYEKMQ (reference sequence). The CDR3 length is 14 residues. The CDR3 sequence: CASSFWDSSYEQYF. The CDR3 nucleotides are TGTGCCAGCAGCTTTTGGGACAGCTCCTACGAGCAGTACTTC. The whole variable domain, filled in from reference TRBV13 and TRBJ2-7, reads AAGVIQSPRHLIKEKRETATLKCYPIPRHDTVYWYQQGPGQDPQFLISFYEKMQSDKGSIPDRFSAQQFSDYHSELNMSSLELGDSALYFCASSFWDSSYEQYFGPGTRLTVT.

This chain uses TRBV7-9 with TRBJ1-1, with D tentatively TRBD1 (6 bases). Germline V gene lookup returns CDR1 SEHNR and CDR2 FQNEAQ (reference sequence). V lost 2 bases, J lost 4 bases, and 8 bases lay in between. The CDR3 covers 13 residues. The CDR3 loop is CASSLPQGTEAFF. The CDR3 nucleotides read TGTGCCAGCAGCTTACCACAGGGCACTGAAGCTTTCTTT.